The sequence of this TCR beta chain was determined in a study of blood T cell repertoires in COVID-19 (dated by TCRdb to 2018 to 2021). For context, the study as a whole: Samples covering the acute and convalescent phases of COVID-19 were provided by collaborators in the United States, Italy and Spain. The material from the prospective study consisted of cDNA or gDNA derived from T cells, B-cell-depleted T cells, or PBMCs. Deeply sampled blood TCRbeta repertoires from subjects exposed to, actively infected with, or recovered from COVID-19 were included in the dataset. The repertoires were released in a freely available public database meant as a resource for research on the immune response to SARS-CoV-2. Samples came from the ongoing ImmuneRACE study (first 160 participants) plus 1,254 subjects from 6 global collaborators. A de-identified subject ID, COVID-19 status, age in years and sex were almost always included in the sample metadata. Where HLA class I and class II types were available, the types were taken from metadata supplied by the sample provider, not from assay-based typing.

V loses 5 bases at its end and J loses 4 bases; junction bases beyond the gene matches: 7. The CDR3 has 14 amino acids, counting the end cysteine and phenylalanine. The entry retains the CDR3 DNA only, 42 bases that are in frame from base 1. Looking up the germline V gene yields CDR1 SGHTA and CDR2 FQGNSA. The study at large found these results: Clinical and demographic metadata were provided uncurated, with the amount varying by source and participant.

This clone was seen just once. Its antigen remains unidentified. The input lacks base qualities; no much larger clone sits a single base away. The collaborating institutions used their own protocols to collect whole blood in K2EDTA tubes. For TCRbeta analysis, collaborators shipped samples as frozen whole blood, isolated PBMCs, or DNA extracted from either of those sample types. TCRbeta CDR3 regions were amplified from genomic DNA by means of the immunoSEQ Assay, a bias-controlled multiplex PCR. Processing in the source paper ran as follows. The number of nucleated cells in each sample was estimated by amplification of reference gene primers within the assay. Sequence reads were collapsed and filtered to measure the absolute abundance of every unique TCRbeta CDR3 rearrangement. For each sample, productive Simpson clonality was calculated as the square root of Simpson's diversity index across productive rearrangements. TCRdb re-hosts the immuneACCESS table, in-frame sequences only. Its copies lack some clones; in the studies checked, an unresolved V gene accounts for under half of them, and the cause for the rest is not known. The DNA was the basis for D and trimming; V, J and clone size are from that table. The sample yields about 240,000 clones; 82% were counted once. The top ten clonotypes cover 9.5% to 15% of the sample.

The source is a woman aged 55 to 70 with active or convalescent COVID-19. Input material: peripheral blood. The sequence links TRBV7-2 to TRBJ1-1; 7 central nucleotides agree with TRBD1. The CDR3 corresponds to CASSRQGLGTEAFF. The DNA is TGTGCCAGCAGCAGACAGGGTTTGGGCACTGAAGCTTTCTTT.